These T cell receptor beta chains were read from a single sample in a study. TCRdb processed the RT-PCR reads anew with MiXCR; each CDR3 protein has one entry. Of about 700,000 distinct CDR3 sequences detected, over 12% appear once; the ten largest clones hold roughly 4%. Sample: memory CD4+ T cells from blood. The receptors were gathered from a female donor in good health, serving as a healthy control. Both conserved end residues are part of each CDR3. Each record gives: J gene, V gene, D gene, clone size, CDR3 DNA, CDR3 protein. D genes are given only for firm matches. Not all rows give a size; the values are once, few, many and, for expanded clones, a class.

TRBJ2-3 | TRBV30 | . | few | TGTGCCTGGAGTCCTATCCTCACAGATACGCAGTATTTT | CAWSPILTDTQYF
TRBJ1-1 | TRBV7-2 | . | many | TGTGCCAGCAGCTTATGGGAGAACACTGAAGCTTTCTTT | CASSLWENTEAFF
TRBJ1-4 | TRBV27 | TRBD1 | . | TGTGCCAGCGCCCGGGACAGGACTAATGAAAAACTGTTTTTT | CASARDRTNEKLFF
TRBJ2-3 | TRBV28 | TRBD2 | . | TGTGCCAGCAGTAAACTAGCGGGAGTGACAGATACGCAGTATTTT | CASSKLAGVTDTQYF
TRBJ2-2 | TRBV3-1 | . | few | TGTGCCAGCAGCCAACGAGACACCGGGGAGCTGTTTTTT | CASSQRDTGELFF
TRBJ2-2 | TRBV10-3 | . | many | TGTGCCATCAGTGAGTCCAACACCGGGGAGCTGTTTTTT | CAISESNTGELFF
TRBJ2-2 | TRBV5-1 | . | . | TGCGCCAGCAGCACGCAGGGCGACACCGGGGAGCTGTTTTTT | CASSTQGDTGELFF
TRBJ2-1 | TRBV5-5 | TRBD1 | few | TGTGCCAGCAGCTTGGCCGGGACAGTTCCCTACAATGAGCAGTTCTTC | CASSLAGTVPYNEQFF
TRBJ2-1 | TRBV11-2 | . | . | TGTGCCAGCAGCTTAGTTGGAGGTGCAGGGCATGAGCAGTTCTTC | CASSLVGGAGHEQFF
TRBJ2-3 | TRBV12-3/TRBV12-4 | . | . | TGTGCCAGTCGCGTTGGGACCACAGATACGCAGTATTTT | CASRVGTTDTQYF
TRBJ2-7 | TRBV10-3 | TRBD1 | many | TGTGCCATCAGTGGAGGGACAGGCTACGAGCAGTACTTC | CAISGGTGYEQYF
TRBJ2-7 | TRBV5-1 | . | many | TGCGCCAGCAGCTTCCAGGGTGGCGAGCAGTACTTC | CASSFQGGEQYF
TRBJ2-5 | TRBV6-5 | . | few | TGTGCCAGCAGTTACTCGTGGGGCCAAGAGACCCAGTACTTC | CASSYSWGQETQYF
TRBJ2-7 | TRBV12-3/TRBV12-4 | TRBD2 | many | TGTGCCAGCCGGAGGAGCGGGAGCGGGTACGAGCAGTACTTC | CASRRSGSGYEQYF
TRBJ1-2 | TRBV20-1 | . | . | TGCAGTGCTAGTTACGGCCGAATAGGGGGCTACACCTTC | CSASYGRIGGYTF
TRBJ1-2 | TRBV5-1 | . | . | TGCGCCAGCAGCACCGGGAACCCGACAGATTTTGGCTACACCTTC | CASSTGNPTDFGYTF
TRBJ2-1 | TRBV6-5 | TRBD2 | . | TGTGCCAGCCACCGAGAAGCGGGAGGAGGTGGTGAGCAGTTCTTC | CASHREAGGGGEQFF
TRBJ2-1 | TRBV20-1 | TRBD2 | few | TGCAGTGCTGAGCGGACTAGCGGGACGTACCCCTACAATGAGCAGTTCTTC | CSAERTSGTYPYNEQFF
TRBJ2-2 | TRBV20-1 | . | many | TGCAGTGCTATAGTCCAGGGCGATGCGAACACCGGGGAGCTGTTTTTT | CSAIVQGDANTGELFF
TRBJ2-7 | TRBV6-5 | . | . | TGTGCCAGCAGTGGATCAGCAAAAAGCTCCTACGAGCAGTACTTC | CASSGSAKSSYEQYF
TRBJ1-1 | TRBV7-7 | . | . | TGTGCCAGCAGCTTAGGGGGCAGAGCCCTCAACTCGGGGGACACTGAAGCTTTCTTT | CASSLGGRALNSGDTEAFF
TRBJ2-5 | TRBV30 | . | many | TGTGCCTGGAGTGTACGAGGGACCCAGTACTTC | CAWSVRGTQYF
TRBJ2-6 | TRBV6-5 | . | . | TGTGCCAGCAGCTACGGACTATCTGGGGCCAACGTCCTGACTTTC | CASSYGLSGANVLTF
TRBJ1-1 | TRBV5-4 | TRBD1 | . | TGTGCCAGCCGCGGGGCCGGGCAGGGGGCGCTTTCCACTGAAGCTTTCTTT | CASRGAGQGALSTEAFF
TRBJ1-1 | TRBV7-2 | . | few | TGTGCCAGCAGCTTAGACGCGGGGTTCGGCACTGAAGCTTTCTTT | CASSLDAGFGTEAFF
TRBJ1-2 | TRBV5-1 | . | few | TGCGCCAGCAGCTTGTCGGCAGCGAATCCTAATGGCTACACCTTC | CASSLSAANPNGYTF
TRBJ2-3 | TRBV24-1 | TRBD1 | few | TGTGCCACCAGTGATTCGGACAGGAGCACAGATACGCAGTATTTT | CATSDSDRSTDTQYF
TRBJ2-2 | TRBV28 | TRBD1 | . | TGTGCCAGCAGTTTGTTCAGGGGGTCTGGCACCGGGGAGCTGTTTTTT | CASSLFRGSGTGELFF
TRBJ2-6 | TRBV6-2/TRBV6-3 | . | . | TGTGCCAGCAGTTACCCGGGGGTGAAAGGGGCCAACGTCCTGACTTTC | CASSYPGVKGANVLTF
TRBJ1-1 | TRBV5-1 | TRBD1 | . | TGCGCCAGCAGCCAGGGGGCGTTGGGCACTGAAGCTTTCTTT | CASSQGALGTEAFF
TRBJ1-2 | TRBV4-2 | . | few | TGTGCCAGCAGCCAAGATCGGGGGACTGGTGGCTACACCTTC | CASSQDRGTGGYTF
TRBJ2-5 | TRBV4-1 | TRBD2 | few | TGCGCCAGCAGCCAAGTAGCACTAGCGGGAGGGCAAGAGACCCAGTACTTC | CASSQVALAGGQETQYF
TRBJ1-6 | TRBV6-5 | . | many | TGTGCCAGCAGTTATGAGAGCAGCCCGGATTCACCCCTCCACTTT | CASSYESSPDSPLHF
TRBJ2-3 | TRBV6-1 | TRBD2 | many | TGTGCCAGCAGTCTTCTAGCGGGAGCAACAGATACGCAGTATTTT | CASSLLAGATDTQYF
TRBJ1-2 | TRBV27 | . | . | TGTGCCAGCAGTATTTGGGGAACGGGTGACTATGGCTACACCTTC | CASSIWGTGDYGYTF
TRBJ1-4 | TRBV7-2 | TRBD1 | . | TGTGCCAGCAGCTTAGGGACAGGGATTGAAAAACTGTTTTTT | CASSLGTGIEKLFF
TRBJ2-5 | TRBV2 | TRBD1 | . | TGTGCCAGCAGGGCGGTGCTGGACAACAGGGGGTCGTCGGCCCAGTACTTC | CASRAVLDNRGSSAQYF
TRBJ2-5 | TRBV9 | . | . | TGTGCCAGCAGCGAGAAGGGACGGGGGGAGACCCAGTACTTC | CASSEKGRGETQYF
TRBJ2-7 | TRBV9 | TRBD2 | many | TGTGCCAGCAGCGCCGGGACTAGTTCCGGTGAGCAGTACTTC | CASSAGTSSGEQYF
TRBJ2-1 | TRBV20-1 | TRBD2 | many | TGCAGTGCTCCTAATCCGGGACTAGCGGGCAATGAGCAGTTCTTC | CSAPNPGLAGNEQFF
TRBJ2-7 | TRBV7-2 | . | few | TGTGCCAGCAGATCATCGGGACTCAGCTACGAGCAGTACTTC | CASRSSGLSYEQYF
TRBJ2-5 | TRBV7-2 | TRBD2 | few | TGTGCCAGCAGCTTAACCAGCGGGGGGGCTCGGGAGACCCAGTACTTC | CASSLTSGGARETQYF
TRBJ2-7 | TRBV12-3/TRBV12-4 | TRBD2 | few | TGTGCCAGCAGACTAGCGGGAGTCTACGAGCAGTACTTC | CASRLAGVYEQYF
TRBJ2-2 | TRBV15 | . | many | TGTGCCACCAGCAGACTAAGCGGATCTAACACCGGGGAGCTGTTTTTT | CATSRLSGSNTGELFF
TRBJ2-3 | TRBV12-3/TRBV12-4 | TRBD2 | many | TGTGCCAGCAGTCTAAGGCGGGGGGCATCAGATACGCAGTATTTT | CASSLRRGASDTQYF
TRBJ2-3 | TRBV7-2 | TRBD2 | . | TGTGCCAGCCCCTTAAGTGGCGGGAGCGTTGGCGCAGATACGCAGTATTTT | CASPLSGGSVGADTQYF